A single sample gave rise to the 26 T cell receptor beta chains below, sequenced in a study of blood T cell repertoires in COVID-19 (dated by TCRdb to about 2020). The method behind the library was the immunoSEQ multiplex PCR assay. Here the immuneACCESS table is served through TCRdb, limited to in-frame sequences with V and J called. Missing clones are a known gap in these copies; in checked studies unresolved V genes cover under half, and the rest lacks a known reason. The table for this sample lists more than 120,000 clones; approximately 88% of them were counted only once. Clones ranked in the top ten supply 4.5% to 5.5% of the sample. Specimen: peripheral blood. Receptors originate from a human donor in a cohort sampled during active COVID-19.

V usage is TRBV5-6 and J usage is TRBJ2-6; maybe TRBD1 (5 bases). V lost 2 bases and J 0 bases, leaving 9 bases between the germline ends. Germline loops: CDR1 SGHDT, CDR2 YYEEEE. The CDR3 consists of 16 residues. This CDR3 reads CASSFNQGSGANVLTF. The CDR3 region has the DNA TGTGCCAGCAGCTTTAATCAGGGCTCTGGGGCCAACGTCCTGACTTTC.

This chain joins TRBV10-3 and TRBJ2-7; TRBD1 aligns across 8 bases. J gave up 3 bases and V 5 bases, and 12 bases lay outside the gene matches. Germline V gene lookup returns CDR1 ENHRY and CDR2 SYGVKD. The CDR3 is 16 residues long. CDR3 residues: CAISSQGADLNYEQYF. The CDR3 DNA follows: TGTGCCATCAGTAGCCAGGGGGCCGACCTAAACTACGAGCAGTACTTC.

This chain links TRBV11-1 with TRBJ2-7; 10 bases match TRBD1. Germline-derived CDR1 and CDR2 are SGHAT and FQDESV (reference sequence). The trim removed 4 bases at V and 3 bases at J, leaving 9 bases unmatched. This CDR3 contains 16 residues. CDR3 nucleotides: TGTGCCAGCAGCTCTTCAACCGGGACAGGGGTCTACGAGCAGTACTTC. The encoded protein is CASSSSTGTGVYEQYF.

CDR3 sequence: CASTRWQGGDGYTF. DNA of the CDR3: TGTGCCAGCACCCGGTGGCAGGGAGGGGATGGCTACACCTTC. The chain carries TRBV7-9 and TRBJ1-2; D is possibly TRBD1 (5 bases). The CDR3 covers 14 residues. Germline V gene lookup returns CDR1 SEHNR and CDR2 FQNEAQ (reference sequence). The ends were cut back, 7 bases at V and 6 bases at J, with 18 bases in the middle.

This chain links TRBV5-4 with TRBJ2-3, with 8 nucleotides matching TRBD1. Per the germline V gene, CDR1 is SGHNT and CDR2 is YYREEE (reference sequence). Trimming cost V 4 bases and J 2 bases; bases outside gene matches: 9. The CDR3 is made up of 16 amino acids. CDR3 bases: TGTGCCAGCAGCGCAGGTGACAGGGGCTTCACAGATACGCAGTATTTT. As protein: CASSAGDRGFTDTQYF.

The gene calls are TRBV29-1 and TRBJ2-5; D may be TRBD2 (7 bases). The CDR3 consists of 15 residues. V was pared by 0 bases and J by 5 bases, with 16 bases between. Germline CDR1 is SQVTM and CDR2 is ANQGSEA. In DNA, the CDR3 is TGCAGCGTTGAAGATCAGAGGACAGCGGGGGAGACCCAGTACTTC. This sequence encodes CSVEDQRTAGETQYF. Full variable domain (rest looked up from reference TRBV29-1 and TRBJ2-5): SAVISQKPSRDICQRGTSLTIQCQVDSQVTMMFWYRQQPGQSLTLIATANQGSEATYESGFVIDKFPISRPNLTFSTLTVSNMSPEDSSIYLCSVEDQRTAGETQYFGPGTRLLVL.

V gene TRBV23-1 combines with J gene TRBJ1-1, with TRBD1 matching 8 bases. TRBV23-1 is noted as an ORF with a role that remains uncertain. Trimming removed 6 bases from V and 2 bases from J; junction bases left unmatched: 14. The CDR3 is 17 amino acids. The CDR3 region has the DNA TGCGCCAGCAGACAAAAACAGGGGGAGGGAAATAACACTGAAGCTTTCTTT. This gives the protein CASRQKQGEGNNTEAFF.

The rearrangement links TRBV28 to TRBJ2-1; tentatively, D is TRBD2 (6 bases). The germline V gene has CDR1 MDHEN and CDR2 SYDVKM. V was clipped by 2 bases and J by 4 bases, with 21 bases between them. This CDR3 comprises 18 residues. CDR3 residues: CASSLSPGLGTLYNEQFF. The CDR3 DNA sequence: TGTGCCAGCAGTTTAAGTCCGGGACTCGGTACCCTTTACAATGAGCAGTTCTTC.

The rearrangement uses TRBV3-1 (or the pseudogene TRBV3-2) and TRBJ2-7, with D possibly being TRBD1 (5 bases). The CDR3 runs to 15 residues. The V end was cut by 1 base, the J end by 2 bases, with 12 bases between. Looked up from germline, CDR1 is LGHDT and CDR2 is YNNKEL (reference sequence). The CDR3, as DNA: TGTGCCAGCAGCCAAGGGGGCTTAAAGGCCTACGAGCAGTACTTC. Translated: CASSQGGLKAYEQYF.

The chain is built from TRBV13 and TRBJ2-3; 7 positions agree with TRBD1. V was clipped by 3 bases and J by 2 bases; unmatched bases: 5. The germline CDR1 and CDR2 sequences are PRHDT and FYEKMQ (reference sequence). The CDR3 length is 15 residues. CDR3 in amino acids: CASSFGDRHTDTQYF. CDR3 bases: TGTGCCAGCAGCTTTGGGGACAGACACACAGATACGCAGTATTTT.

The rearrangement uses TRBV10-3 and TRBJ1-1; 10 nucleotides align to TRBD1. With 9 bases clipped from V and 3 bases from J, the junction kept 13 bases outside the gene matches. Germline values: CDR1 ENHRY, CDR2 SYGVKD. CDR3 size: 16 residues. DNA for the CDR3: TGTGCCATAAGGGGACAGGGGACTCAAAGGGACACTGAAGCTTTCTTT. Translating gives CAIRGQGTQRDTEAFF.

The chain uses TRBV12-3 or TRBV12-4 and TRBJ1-2; D may be TRBD1 (5 bases). Trimming removed 5 bases from V and 4 bases from J, with 8 bases in between. CDR3 length: 12 amino acids. In DNA, the CDR3 is TGTGCCAGCAGTAAGCAGGGCTATGGCTACACCTTC. This translates into CASSKQGYGYTF.

V is TRBV28 and J is TRBJ1-6, with D uncertain. The CDR3 length is 15 residues. The V and J ends lost 3 bases and 4 bases respectively, with 10 bases between them. Germline V gives CDR1 MDHEN, CDR2 SYDVKM. The DNA for the CDR3 is TGTGCCAGCAGTTTGCCCTCACTTTATAATTCACCCCTCCACTTT. This translates into CASSLPSLYNSPLHF.

The V and J genes are TRBV5-1 and TRBJ1-1; D possibly corresponds to TRBD1 (6 bases). Germline V CDR1 and CDR2: SGHRS, YFSETQ. V lost 6 bases to trimming and J lost 1 base, with 19 bases between them. CDR3 size: 16 residues. The CDR3 spells CASTPQGIVPNTEAFF. The CDR3 DNA is TGCGCCAGCACCCCACAGGGTATTGTCCCGAACACTGAAGCTTTCTTT.

This chain connects TRBV11-3 to TRBJ2-1; D perhaps matches TRBD2 (7 bases). V lost 0 bases and J 5 bases, leaving 11 bases between the germline ends. The CDR3 contains 15 residues. Germline V gene sequence: CDR1 SGHNT, CDR2 YENEEA. The DNA of the CDR3 is TGTGCCAGCAGCTTAGATACGGGGGGCCACAATGAGCAGTTCTTC. Protein: CASSLDTGGHNEQFF.

This chain uses TRBV6-5 with TRBJ2-7; D ambiguous. Looked up from germline, CDR1 is MNHEY and CDR2 is SVGAGI. CDR3 length equals 13 residues. Between the trimmed V and J ends, which lost 3 bases and 5 bases, there was a span of 11 bases. In DNA form, the CDR3 reads TGTGCCAGCAGTTATCTCAGGTCTAACGAGCAGTACGTC. It specifies CASSYLRSNEQYV.

Here the CDR3 reads CSVRPPGGGGQETQYF. As DNA, the CDR3 is TGCAGCGTTAGGCCCCCGGGGGGAGGGGGACAAGAGACCCAGTACTTC. The chain employs TRBV29-1 and TRBJ2-5; D perhaps matches TRBD2 (7 bases). This CDR3 has 16 residues. V lost 5 bases and J 2 bases, leaving 21 bases between the germline ends. Germline V CDR1 and CDR2: SQVTM, ANQGSEA. The complete variable domain, with remaining parts taken from reference TRBV29-1 and TRBJ2-5, reads SAVISQKPSRDICQRGTSLTIQCQVDSQVTMMFWYRQQPGQSLTLIATANQGSEATYESGFVIDKFPISRPNLTFSTLTVSNMSPEDSSIYLCSVRPPGGGGQETQYFGPGTRLLVL.

The rearrangement joins TRBV2 to TRBJ2-7, with D perhaps matching TRBD1 (5 bases). Germline V gives CDR1 SNHLY, CDR2 FYNNEI. Trimming removed 4 bases at V and 4 bases at J, with 14 bases between. This CDR3 region has 14 residues. CDR3 nucleotide sequence: TGTGCCAGCAGTGGCGTCGCAGGGTCGTACGAGCAGTACTTC. Translated: CASSGVAGSYEQYF. Full variable domain (outside the CDR3, taken from reference TRBV2 and TRBJ2-7): EPEVTQTPSHQVTQMGQEVILRCVPISNHLYFYWYRQILGQKVEFLVSFYNNEISEKSEIFDDQFSVERPDGSNFTLKIRSTKLEDSAMYFCASSGVAGSYEQYFGPGTRLTVT.

V is TRBV12-1 and J is TRBJ1-3; TRBD1 is the table's D call and was not checked against the DNA. TRBV12-1 is deemed a pseudogene. The CDR3 loop spans 17 amino acids. The CDR3 DNA is TGTGCCAGCAGCCCCCTCAGGGTAAGCCTCTCTGGAAACACCATATATTTT. It is translated as CASSPLRVSLSGNTIYF.

This clone was found once. The chain combines TRBV6-5 with TRBJ1-5, with 7 bases aligning to TRBD1. CDR1 is MNHEY, CDR2 SVGAGI, per germline. This CDR3 region has 15 residues. V lost 10 bases, J lost 0 bases, and 9 bases stayed unmatched. CDR3 coding DNA: TGTGCCATCAAGGGGGCGAGGTATAGCAATCAGCCCCAGCATTTT. This translates into CAIKGARYSNQPQHF.

The CDR3 coding sequence is TGTGCCAGCAGCCGTATGACAGGGCTCTCCTACGAGCAGTACTTC. This sequence encodes CASSRMTGLSYEQYF. The chain employs TRBV7-2 and TRBJ2-7, with 7 bases lining up with TRBD1. The germline gives CDR1 SGHTA, CDR2 FQGNSA. The CDR3 totals 15 residues. Germline trimming cut 5 bases from V and 0 bases from J; bases unmatched to any gene: 7.

A single count supports this clone. The chain is built from TRBV19 and TRBJ1-2, with D uncertain. Germline V gene sequence: CDR1 LNHDA, CDR2 SQIVND (reference sequence). The CDR3 is 13 residues long. V gave up 5 bases and J gave up 5 bases, with 12 bases separating them. The CDR3 bases are TGTGCCAGTAGTTTCGACAAGCCTTATGGCTACACCTTC. Amino acid sequence: CASSFDKPYGYTF.

The chain uses TRBV3-1 (or the pseudogene TRBV3-2) and TRBJ1-2, with D tentatively TRBD1 (5 bases). The CDR3 length is 18 residues. Per germline, CDR1 LGHDT and CDR2 YNNKEL (reference sequence). Deletions cut 0 bases from V and 2 bases from J, with 19 bases between. CDR3 coding DNA: TGTGCCAGCAGCCAAGAATTGCAAAGAGGGGAGGGAAACTATGGCTACACCTTC. As protein: CASSQELQRGEGNYGYTF.

The V gene is TRBV9, the J gene TRBJ2-1, with TRBD2 as a possible D gene (7 bases). CDR1 and CDR2 (germline): SGDLS, YYNGEE. The CDR3 is made up of 16 amino acids. V lost 3 bases and J 4 bases, leaving 17 bases between the germline ends. Here the CDR3 DNA reads TGTGCCAGCAGCGCCCTAGGGGGGACTACGTACAATGAGCAGTTCTTC. Protein sequence: CASSALGGTTYNEQFF.

This chain uses TRBV19 with TRBJ2-7; a possible D gene is TRBD2 (5 bases). Between the trimmed V and J ends, which lost 6 bases and 7 bases, there was a span of 16 bases. The CDR3 has 13 amino acids. The V gene's germline CDR1 is LNHDA and CDR2 SQIVND (reference sequence). The CDR3 sequence is CASSTGYPTEQYV. CDR3 in DNA: TGTGCCAGTAGCACGGGGTACCCTACGGAGCAGTACGTC.

The rearrangement joins TRBV6-6 to TRBJ2-5; TRBD2 aligns across 12 bases. V lost 5 bases and J lost 3; bases outside the gene matches: 16. There are 19 residues in the CDR3. From germline, CDR1 is MNHNY and CDR2 SVGAGI (reference sequence). CDR3 sequence (DNA): TGTGCCAGCAGTCCTCCTGCGGCTAGCGGGGGGGTTAAAGAAGAGACCCAGTACTTC. Translation gives CASSPPAASGGVKEETQYF.